This T cell receptor (beta chain) was profiled in a study of cytomegalovirus exposure and HLA in healthy donors. Study results and caveats: Reportedly, cytomegalovirus status was diagnosed with high sensitivity and specificity. The finding came from a later analysis; first-cohort TCR clusters tended to co-occur in the 90 to 150 validation repertoires. Some TCR beta chains (164 of them) were listed as cytomegalovirus-associated.

On this clone: Its antigen is not known.

Donors came from a validation cohort of about 110 subjects, distinct from the first 666-subject cohort. Using immunoSEQ multiplex PCR, the repertoire was profiled, and TCRdb retains in-frame clones only, with some absent. The sample yields approximately 150,000 clones, about 90% seen once. The origin of this receptor is a woman aged 18 to 35 in good health and CMV-seropositive. Sequenced material: PBMCs.

The CDR3 DNA sequence: TGCAGCGTTGCCCGGGACACTTCCTACGAGCAGTACTTC. The encoded protein is CSVARDTSYEQYF. The chain couples TRBV29-1 to TRBJ2-7; a weak D match, TRBD1 (6 bases). Germline CDR1 reads SQVTM; CDR2 reads ANQGSEA. The CDR3 contains 13 residues. Trimming took off 4 bases at V and 1 base at J, with 11 bases between the two ends.